This entry lists 20 T cell receptor beta chains sequenced from one sample in a study of beta chain features in type 1 diabetes. General observations from the study: Significant though moderate, a shortening of TCRB CDR3s appeared in all four CD4+ subsets of Type 1 diabetes patients.

Every bit of the isolated RNA underwent reverse transcription, so sequencing read expressed TCRB transcripts. The method was immunoSEQ multiplex PCR; TCRdb's version includes in-frame clones alone and lacks a portion of them. Of a few hundred thousand clones listed, over 11% are singletons. No antigen has been assigned to these receptors. The sequenced sample consisted of naive CD4+ T cells from blood. Receptor source: a man in his thirties or forties with type 1 diabetes.

This clone came up a few times. The gene calls are TRBV5-1 and TRBJ2-5, with D perhaps TRBD2 (5 bases). The CDR3 covers 16 residues. Looked up from germline, CDR1 is SGHRS and CDR2 is YFSETQ. Trimming removed 0 bases from V and 4 bases from J, with 16 bases in between. The CDR3 sequence: CASSLGRGPAAETQYF. DNA for the CDR3: TGCGCCAGCAGCTTGGGGCGCGGGCCGGCGGCAGAGACCCAGTACTTC.

This clone was detected a few times. The chain joins TRBV7-9 to TRBJ1-4; 9 bases agree with TRBD1. CDR1 is SEHNR and CDR2 is FQNEAQ in the germline V gene (reference sequence). The CDR3 contains 16 residues. V dropped 5 bases and J dropped 5; count of bases not matched to a gene: 9. CDR3 bases: TGTGCCAGCAGCCACTTCACCGGGACAGGGAATGAAAAACTGTTTTTT. As protein: CASSHFTGTGNEKLFF. Using reference TRBV7-9 and TRBJ1-4 for the parts outside the CDR3, the full variable domain is DTGVSQNPRHKITKRGQNVTFRCDPISEHNRLYWYRQTLGQGPEFLTYFQNEAQLEKSRLLSDRFSAERPKGSFSTLEIQRTEQGDSAMYLCASSHFTGTGNEKLFFGSGTQLSVL.

This clone has only a few counts. This sample also contains other DNA sequences that code for the same CDR3. The V and J genes are TRBV4-3 and TRBJ2-7, with unresolved D. The CDR3 is made up of 14 amino acids. CDR1 is LGHNA, CDR2 YSLEER, per germline. V gave up 0 bases and J gave up 0 bases, with 6 bases separating them. CDR3 amino acids: CASSQDRFSYEQYF. For the CDR3, the DNA is TGCGCCAGCAGCCAAGACCGGTTCTCCTACGAGCAGTACTTC.

This chain connects TRBV11-2 to TRBJ2-1; D may be TRBD2 (5 bases). Germline lookup yields CDR1 SGHAT and CDR2 FQNNGV. This CDR3 comprises 13 residues. Trimming took 0 bases from V and 9 from J, leaving 9 bases between them. The CDR3 nucleotides read TGTGCCAGCAGCTTAGATCTGGCGGGTGAGCAGTTCTTC. Translation: CASSLDLAGEQFF.

This clone was counted a few times. The gene calls are TRBV9 and TRBJ2-1; 9 bases line up with TRBD2. With 4 bases clipped from V and 4 bases from J, the junction kept 6 bases outside the gene matches. The CDR3 covers 15 residues. Germline values: CDR1 SGDLS, CDR2 YYNGEE. The CDR3 bases are TGTGCCAGCAGCCCGCGGCTAGCGGGATACAATGAGCAGTTCTTC. Amino acid sequence: CASSPRLAGYNEQFF.

This clone came up a few times. CDR3 nucleotides: TGTGCCAGCAGCCCCTTTGGCAATCAGCCCCAGCATTTT. Its translation: CASSPFGNQPQHF. This chain joins TRBV6-5 and TRBJ1-5; D unresolved. V was pared by 6 bases and J by 2 bases, with 8 bases between. The V gene's germline CDR1 is MNHEY and CDR2 SVGAGI. The CDR3 loop spans 13 amino acids.

This clone has just a few counts. This sequence joins TRBV7-9 and TRBJ2-7, with D perhaps TRBD1 (6 bases). V was trimmed by 5 bases and J by 2 bases, leaving 13 bases between them. The CDR3 is made up of 14 amino acids. Germline CDR1 and CDR2: SEHNR and FQNEAQ (reference sequence). CDR3 nucleotide sequence: TGTGCCAGCAGCGTCCGGGACATCGCCTACGAGCAGTACTTC. Translated, it gives CASSVRDIAYEQYF.

This clone was picked up a small number of times. The chain uses TRBV6-4 and TRBJ2-1; no firm D call. The CDR3 is 15 residues long. Germline V lookup: CDR1 MRHNA, CDR2 SNTAGT. V was pared by 5 bases and J by 0 bases, with 11 bases between. CDR3 sequence reads: CASSLLISSYNEQFF. CDR3 in DNA: TGTGCCAGCAGTCTACTCATAAGCTCCTACAATGAGCAGTTCTTC.

This clone turned up a few times. This chain uses TRBV29-1 with TRBJ1-1; D unresolved. V was shortened by 5 bases and J by 0 bases, with 10 bases between the two germline ends. The length of the CDR3 is 13 residues. Germline assignment: CDR1 SQVTM and CDR2 ANQGSEA. CDR3 in amino acids: CSVFRPLNTEAFF. The DNA for the CDR3 is TGCAGCGTTTTCAGGCCGTTGAACACTGAAGCTTTCTTT.

The chain carries TRBV28 and TRBJ1-1, with D maybe TRBD1 (6 bases). CDR3 length: 11 residues. The V end was cut by 7 bases, the J end by 5 bases, with 8 bases between. Germline CDR1 reads MDHEN; CDR2 reads SYDVKM. The CDR3 nucleotides are TGTGCCAGCAACGGACAGACTGAAGCTTTCTTT. Its protein is CASNGQTEAFF.

This clone was detected only a few times. CDR3 DNA sequence: TGTGCCAGCAGTTTAACAGTGACGAGCTCCTACGAGCAGTACTTC. It yields the protein CASSLTVTSSYEQYF. The chain is built from TRBV28 and TRBJ2-7; no firm D call. The germline V gene has CDR1 MDHEN and CDR2 SYDVKM. Trimming removed 2 bases at V and 0 bases at J, with 11 bases between. The CDR3 runs to 15 residues.

This clone occurred a few times. CDR3 nucleotides: TGTGCCAGCAGCCAAGATGGGGGAGGAGGAGGTGAAAAACTGTTTTTT. Protein sequence: CASSQDGGGGGEKLFF. The chain carries TRBV4-2 and TRBJ1-4, with a weak D call TRBD1 (5 bases). CDR1 LGHNA and CDR2 YNFKEQ come from the germline V gene. Trimming shortened V by 0 bases and J by 7 bases, and 15 bases separated the two germline ends. The CDR3 loop spans 16 amino acids.

The table lists this clone with a few counts. The chain links TRBV5-1 to TRBJ2-5, with D tentatively TRBD1 (6 bases). The CDR3 runs to 16 residues. V was trimmed by 0 bases and J by 1 base, leaving 13 bases between them. The germline V gene has CDR1 SGHRS and CDR2 YFSETQ. CDR3 DNA sequence: TGCGCCAGCAGCTTGGTCGGCGGACAGCTCCAAGAGACCCAGTACTTC. Translated, it gives CASSLVGGQLQETQYF.

This chain connects TRBV5-1 to TRBJ2-3, with 8 bases that match TRBD2. This CDR3 is built from 15 residues. Germline V gives CDR1 SGHRS, CDR2 YFSETQ. J gave up 0 bases and V 4 bases, and 4 bases lay outside the gene matches. Here the CDR3 DNA reads TGCGCCAGCAGCCCCGGGACTAGGAGCACAGATACGCAGTATTTT. Its translation is CASSPGTRSTDTQYF.

The V and J genes are TRBV15 and TRBJ2-1; D is ambiguous. Per the germline V gene, CDR1 is LNHNV and CDR2 is YYDKDF (reference sequence). The V gene lost 1 base and the J gene lost 3 bases, with 7 bases spanning the gap. The length of the CDR3 is 14 residues. The CDR3 region is CATSRGPGYNEQFF. Here the CDR3 DNA reads TGTGCCACCAGCAGAGGTCCAGGCTACAATGAGCAGTTCTTC.

This clone has just a few counts. The chain links TRBV2 to TRBJ2-3; 8 bases are shared with TRBD1. The germline gives CDR1 SNHLY, CDR2 FYNNEI. J was trimmed by 1 base and V by 6 bases; bases with no gene match: 3. The CDR3 length is 14 residues. CDR3 amino acids: CASSRQGRTDTQYF. CDR3 nucleotide sequence: TGTGCCAGCAGCCGACAGGGGCGCACAGATACGCAGTATTTT.

This clone has just a few counts. The chain combines TRBV2 with TRBJ1-1, with TRBD1 matching 10 bases. Germline-derived CDR1 and CDR2 are SNHLY and FYNNEI. Trimming cost V 8 bases and J 5 bases; bases outside gene matches: 5. CDR3 size: 13 residues. The CDR3 sequence is CASDEDRGTEAFF. The CDR3 nucleotides are TGTGCCAGCGATGAGGACAGGGGGACTGAAGCTTTCTTT.

The V gene is TRBV13, the J gene TRBJ1-2; 8 positions match TRBD1. Germline loops: CDR1 PRHDT, CDR2 FYEKMQ (reference sequence). The CDR3 spans 16 residues. J was trimmed by 1 base and V by 5 bases; bases with no gene match: 9. The chain's CDR3 is CASSRPQGAGNYGYTF. The CDR3 DNA follows: TGTGCCAGCAGCCGCCCCCAGGGGGCAGGTAACTATGGCTACACCTTC.

This clone was found once. The chain joins TRBV7-2 to TRBJ2-7, with 8 bases identical to TRBD2. Germline CDR1 SGHTA, CDR2 FQGNSA. V shed 4 bases, J shed 6 bases, and the junction held 8 bases outside the gene matches. This CDR3 comprises 14 residues. The CDR3, as DNA: TGTGCCAGCAGCTCTAGGACTAGCTCGTCCGAGCAGTACTTC. Translating it yields CASSSRTSSSEQYF.

The gene calls are TRBV9 and TRBJ1-3, with D possibly TRBD1 on 6 matching bases. Germline assignment: CDR1 SGDLS and CDR2 YYNGEE. The CDR3 covers 14 residues. Trimming took off 5 bases at V and 2 bases at J, with 11 bases between the two ends. Here the CDR3 DNA reads TGTGCCAGCAGGTCAACAGGGACTGGAAACACCATATATTTT. Its protein product is CASRSTGTGNTIYF.